The 25 T cell receptor beta chains presented below share a single source sample, sequenced in a study of response to subunit inactivated influenza vaccine. From the RT-PCR reads, TCRdb called clonotypes with MiXCR, one entry per CDR3 protein. The table shows roughly 790,000 distinct CDR3 sequences, with approximately 21% occurring only once. The source material was PBMCs from blood, sampled around 5 days after vaccination. Receptors originate from a man aged 50 to 59 who received an inactivated influenza vaccine.

This clonotype appeared a few times. The chain joins TRBV27 to TRBJ2-1, with a tentative D call TRBD2 (5 bases). The CDR3 runs to 15 residues. Trimming stripped 4 bases from V and 1 base from J, with 11 bases between. Germline CDR1 is MNHEY and CDR2 is SMNVEV (reference sequence). The CDR3 DNA follows: TGTGCCAGCAGTTCTGCTAGCTATTCCTACAATGAGCAGTTCTTC. Protein: CASSSASYSYNEQFF.

The CDR3 region is CSARDFRDLAKNIQYF. CDR3 nucleotide sequence: TGCAGTGCTAGAGATTTCAGAGATTTAGCCAAAAACATTCAGTACTTC. The chain has TRBV20-1 and TRBJ2-4; D remains ambiguous. Germline V lookup: CDR1 DFQATT, CDR2 SNEGSKA (reference sequence). The CDR3 contains 16 residues. Trimming removed 0 bases at V and 0 bases at J, with 12 bases between.

This chain joins TRBV20-1 and TRBJ2-5; D may be TRBD1 or TRBD2 (7 bases each). The CDR3 loop spans 13 amino acids. The V gene lost 6 bases and the J gene lost 2 bases, with 13 bases spanning the gap. Germline V gene lookup returns CDR1 DFQATT and CDR2 SNEGSKA (reference sequence). DNA for the CDR3: TGCAGTGCAAATCAGGGGGGGCAAGAGACCCAGTACTTC. Protein sequence: CSANQGGQETQYF.

This clonotype was seen ten or more times. The chain is built from TRBV18 and TRBJ2-7; D might be TRBD2 (5 bases). The V and J ends lost 2 bases and 5 bases respectively, with 16 bases between them. There are 15 residues in the CDR3. Germline V gene sequence: CDR1 KGHSH, CDR2 LQKENI. In DNA form, the CDR3 reads TGTGCCAGCTCACCAGGCCAGGCGGGTTTAAACGAGCAGTACTTC. Translation: CASSPGQAGLNEQYF.

The chain has TRBV29-1 and TRBJ2-7; weak D call: TRBD1 (7 bases). CDR1 is SQVTM and CDR2 is ANQGSEA in the germline V gene. This CDR3 has 15 amino acids. V dropped 1 base and J dropped 1 base, with 14 bases sitting between them. The chain's CDR3 is CSVEGGQGGSYEQYF. The CDR3 DNA reads TGCAGCGTTGAAGGGGGGCAGGGGGGTTCCTACGAGCAGTACTTC.

This clonotype has just a few counts. The chain recombines TRBV4-2 with TRBJ1-2; D uncertain. The CDR3 totals 13 residues. The germline V gene has CDR1 LGHNA and CDR2 YNFKEQ. Trimming stripped 6 bases from V and 0 bases from J, with 8 bases between. CDR3 amino acids: CASRAITNYGYTF. CDR3 DNA: TGTGCCAGCAGAGCCATTACTAACTATGGCTACACCTTC.

The rearrangement joins TRBV10-3 to TRBJ2-3; the D is unclear. The CDR3 consists of 15 residues. The germline V gene has CDR1 ENHRY and CDR2 SYGVKD. V was clipped by 6 bases and J by 0 bases, with 13 bases between them. CDR3 amino acids: CAISEESPSTDTQYF. The CDR3 nucleotides are TGTGCCATCAGCGAGGAGTCCCCTAGCACAGATACGCAGTATTTT.

This clonotype came up many times. The V call is TRBV5-1, the J call TRBJ2-1; TRBD1 aligns across 12 bases. Germline V CDR1 and CDR2: SGHRS, YFSETQ. The length of the CDR3 is 15 residues. J gave up 6 bases and V 4 bases, and 5 bases lay outside the gene matches. CDR3: CASSRGDRGLNEQFF. The CDR3, as DNA: TGCGCCAGCAGCCGAGGGGACAGGGGGCTCAATGAGCAGTTCTTC.

V gene TRBV19 combines with J gene TRBJ1-1; D remains unclear. The V and J ends lost 2 bases and 3 bases respectively, with 7 bases between them. From germline, CDR1 is LNHDA and CDR2 SQIVND (reference sequence). The length of the CDR3 is 13 residues. DNA of the CDR3: TGTGCCAGTAGTATAAAGGGTGACACTGAAGCTTTCTTT. Its translation: CASSIKGDTEAFF.

The chain links TRBV10-2 to TRBJ2-7; 8 bases are a match to TRBD2. CDR1 and CDR2 (germline): WSHSY, SAAADI. This CDR3 has 14 residues. The V and J ends lost 3 bases and 7 bases, in that order; junction bases with no gene match: 8. CDR3 nucleotides: TGCGCCAGCAGTGACGGGGGGGCCGTGGTAGAGCAGTACTTC. This sequence encodes CASSDGGAVVEQYF.

This clonotype came up a few times. The chain has TRBV6-5 and TRBJ2-3; possible D gene TRBD2, 7 bases. This CDR3 is built from 17 residues. Per the germline V gene, CDR1 is MNHEY and CDR2 is SVGAGI. Trimming shortened V by 0 bases and J by 0 bases, and 13 bases separated the two germline ends. The CDR3 protein is CASSYSGGGLSTDTQYF. CDR3 nucleotides: TGTGCCAGCAGTTACTCGGGGGGGGGCCTAAGCACAGATACGCAGTATTTT.

In this sample, this clonotype turned up a few times. The genes are TRBV5-1 and TRBJ2-4, with D perhaps being TRBD1 or TRBD2 (5 bases each). The length of the CDR3 is 20 residues. The germline V gene has CDR1 SGHRS and CDR2 YFSETQ. Between the trimmed V and J ends, which lost 0 bases and 0 bases, there was a span of 22 bases. CDR3 DNA sequence: TGCGCCAGCAGCTTGGCGGACTTCCATCGACAGACACTAGCCAAAAACATTCAGTACTTC. This translates into CASSLADFHRQTLAKNIQYF.

This clonotype was observed at least ten times. Compared with germline, one end of the junction differs, possibly owing to a read error. DNA for the CDR3: TGTGCCAGCAGTCTCGACCGGACTGAAGCTTTCTTT. The encoded protein is CASSLDRTEAFF. The genes are TRBV5-1 and TRBJ1-1; D gene uncertain. In germline, CDR1 is SGHRS, CDR2 YFSETQ. The CDR3 totals 12 residues.

As regards this clonotype: This may be a read error, as it is one base from a much larger clone. V gene TRBV6-1 combines with J gene TRBJ2-7; 7 bases match TRBD1. There are 12 residues in the CDR3. V lost 6 bases, J lost 5 bases, and 4 bases stayed unmatched. Germline V gene sequence: CDR1 MNHNS, CDR2 SASEGT. CDR3 coding DNA: TGTGCCAGCAGATACAGGGGAGACGAGCAGTACTTC. This encodes CASRYRGDEQYF.

The J gene is TRBJ2-7, the V gene TRBV25-1, with 7 nucleotides matching TRBD1. This CDR3 is 14 amino acids long. V gave up 8 bases and J gave up 4 bases; unmatched junction bases: 11. Germline loops: CDR1 MGHDK, CDR2 SYGVNS. CDR3 protein: CASGGQAPLYEQYF. The CDR3 DNA sequence: TGTGCCAGCGGCGGACAGGCCCCCTTGTACGAGCAGTACTTC.

The chain is built from TRBV10-3 and TRBJ2-2; tentatively, D is TRBD2 (6 bases). V was cut by 3 bases and J by 9 bases, with 20 bases left in between. CDR1 ENHRY and CDR2 SYGVKD come from the germline V gene. CDR3 length: 16 residues. This CDR3 reads CAISDYGTSDSWELFF. DNA of the CDR3: TGTGCCATCAGTGATTACGGGACTTCGGATTCGTGGGAGCTGTTTTTT.

The chain carries TRBV30 and TRBJ1-1; D not certain. Trimming shortened V by 4 bases and J by 6 bases, and 9 bases separated the two germline ends. Germline CDR1 is GTSNPN and CDR2 is SVGIG (reference sequence). The CDR3 is made up of 11 amino acids. The CDR3 DNA reads as TGTGCCTGGACCTTTGGGGCTGAAGCTTTCTTT. Amino acid sequence: CAWTFGAEAFF.

This clonotype occurred a few times. The chain carries TRBV6-2 or TRBV6-3 and TRBJ2-5; TRBD2 matches 12 bases. The CDR3 contains 14 residues. Germline CDR1 MNHEY, CDR2 SVGEGT. The V and J ends lost 6 bases and 3 bases, in that order; junction bases with no gene match: 2. CDR3 nucleotides: TGTGCCAGCAGGACTAGCGGGAGTGAAGAGACCCAGTACTTC. Translating gives CASRTSGSEETQYF.

The rearrangement links TRBV24-1 to TRBJ2-5; TRBD1 agrees at 11 bases. Germline assignment: CDR1 KGHDR and CDR2 SFDVKD. This CDR3 is built from 16 residues. V gave up 3 bases and J gave up 4 bases; unmatched junction bases: 6. As DNA, the CDR3 is TGTGCCACCAGTGATCGGACAGGGGGCGTCTCAGAGACCCAGTACTTC. Translation gives CATSDRTGGVSETQYF.

In its sample, this clonotype was seen a few times. This chain uses TRBV4-2 with TRBJ2-2; 7 nucleotides agree with TRBD2. Germline loops: CDR1 LGHNA, CDR2 YNFKEQ. There are 17 residues in the CDR3. The V segment lost 1 base and the J segment 0 bases; nucleotides outside the gene matches: 5. The CDR3 protein is CASSQGGRGANTGELFF. DNA for the CDR3: TGTGCCAGCAGCCAAGGGGGCCGGGGGGCGAACACCGGGGAGCTGTTTTTT.

This clonotype was picked up a small number of times. The genes are TRBV4-1 and TRBJ1-1; tentative D call: TRBD1 (5 bases). Germline V gives CDR1 MGHRA, CDR2 YSYEKL. There are 15 residues in the CDR3. The V end was cut by 0 bases, the J end by 5 bases, with 13 bases between. The CDR3 DNA is TGCGCCAGCAGCCAAGATTTTGGGGGTGGAACTGAAGCTTTCTTT. Its translation: CASSQDFGGGTEAFF.

This clonotype was seen many times. The gene calls are TRBV6-1 and TRBJ1-6, with D uncertain. Germline lookup yields CDR1 MNHNS and CDR2 SASEGT. This CDR3 contains 10 residues. Trimming left V 8 bases short and J 6 bases short, with 2 bases between. The CDR3 protein is CASLNSPLHF. The CDR3 nucleotides read TGTGCCAGCCTTAATTCACCCCTCCACTTT.

This clonotype was seen only a few times. The chain combines TRBV5-4 with TRBJ2-7; D is uncertain. V was clipped by 0 bases and J by 5 bases, with 9 bases between them. The CDR3 consists of 13 residues. Per germline, CDR1 SGHNT and CDR2 YYREEE (reference sequence). CDR3 sequence: CASSLAGRDEQYF. As DNA, the CDR3 is TGTGCCAGCAGCTTGGCAGGACGGGACGAGCAGTACTTC.

The gene calls are TRBV20-1 and TRBJ1-5; 7 bases fit TRBD1. The CDR3 sequence is 13 residues long. Germline trimming cut 5 bases from V and 7 bases from J; bases unmatched to any gene: 8. Germline V lookup: CDR1 DFQATT, CDR2 SNEGSKA (reference sequence). The CDR3 DNA reads TGCAGTGCTCAGCGGGACAGCCCACAGCCCCAGCATTTT. Its translation is CSAQRDSPQPQHF.

The chain couples TRBV5-1 to TRBJ1-2, with TRBD1 matching 7 bases. After removal of 4 bases from V and 8 bases from J, the junction contained 8 bases not matched to a gene. The CDR3 has 13 amino acids. The V gene's germline CDR1 is SGHRS and CDR2 YFSETQ. The CDR3 is CASSPRTGGGYTF. The CDR3 DNA is TGCGCCAGCAGCCCCAGGACAGGAGGCGGCTACACCTTC.